Ten or more counts support the clone carrying this T cell receptor beta chain. As yet, its antigen is unknown. Time point in this sample: patch test 3, about 24 weeks after DPC sensitization. The sample's treatment: therapeutic diphenylcyclopropenone sensitization with weekly scalp DPC. Donation of samples came from alopecia patients who were 18 to 70 years old and suitable for DPC. The starting material, unfractionated whole blood, was used for total RNA extraction. TCRdb ran MiXCR on the RACE reads and lists one entry per CDR3 protein. The data contain just under 65,000 distinct CDR3 sequences, approximately 10% of them singletons. This sample stems from a study of human T cells and chemical hapten exposure. General study findings and limits: Alopecia in all donors means immunity may differ from healthy individuals.

The CDR3 sequence is 17 residues long. Trimming removed 7 bases from V and 7 bases from J; junction bases left unmatched: 16. The germline gives CDR1 MNHEY, CDR2 SVGEGT. This TCR derives from a woman aged 30 to 39 with alopecia areata. Some clones in this sample may be carry-over from other donors' samples. The chain recombines TRBV6-2 or TRBV6-3 with TRBJ2-2, with TRBD2 matching over 9 bases. The sample in question was whole blood, obtained in connection with sensitization to the hapten diphenylcyclopropenone (DPC). The CDR3 loop reads CASTGKPGLASVGELFF. DNA of the CDR3: TGTGCCAGCACAGGGAAACCGGGACTAGCATCGGTCGGGGAGCTGTTTTTT.